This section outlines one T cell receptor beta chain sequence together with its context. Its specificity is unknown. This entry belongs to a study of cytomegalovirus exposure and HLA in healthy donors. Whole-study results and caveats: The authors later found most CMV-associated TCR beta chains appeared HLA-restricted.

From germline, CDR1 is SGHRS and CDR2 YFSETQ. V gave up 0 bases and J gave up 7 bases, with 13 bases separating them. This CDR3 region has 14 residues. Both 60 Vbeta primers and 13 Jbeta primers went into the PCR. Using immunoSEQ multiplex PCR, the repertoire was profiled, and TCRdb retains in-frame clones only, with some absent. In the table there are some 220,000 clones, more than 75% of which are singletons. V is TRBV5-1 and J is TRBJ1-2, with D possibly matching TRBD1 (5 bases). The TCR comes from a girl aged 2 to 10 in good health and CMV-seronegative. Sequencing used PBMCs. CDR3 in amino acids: CASSLAFREGGYTF. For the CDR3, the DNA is TGCGCCAGCAGCTTGGCGTTCAGGGAGGGTGGCTACACCTTC.